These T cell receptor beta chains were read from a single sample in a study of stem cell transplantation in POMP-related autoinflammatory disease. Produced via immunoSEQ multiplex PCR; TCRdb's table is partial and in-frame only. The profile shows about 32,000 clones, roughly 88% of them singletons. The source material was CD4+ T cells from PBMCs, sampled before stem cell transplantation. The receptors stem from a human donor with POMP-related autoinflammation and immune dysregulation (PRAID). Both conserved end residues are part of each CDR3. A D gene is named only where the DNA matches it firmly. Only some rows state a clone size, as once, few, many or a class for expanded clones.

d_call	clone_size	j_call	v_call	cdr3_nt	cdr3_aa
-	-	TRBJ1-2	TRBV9	TGTGCCAGCAGCGTAGCCCCGGGACAACTCAACTATGGCTACACCTTC	CASSVAPGQLNYGYTF
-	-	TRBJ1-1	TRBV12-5	TGTGCTAGTGGTATCCGGGACGGGAACACTGAAGCTTTCTTT	CASGIRDGNTEAFF
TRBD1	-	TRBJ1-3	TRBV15	TGTGCCACCAGCAGAGTCCGGACAGGCTCTGGAAACACCATATATTTT	CATSRVRTGSGNTIYF
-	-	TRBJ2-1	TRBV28	TGTGCCAGCAGCGTATTTAGCTCCTACAATGAGCAGTTCTTC	CASSVFSSYNEQFF
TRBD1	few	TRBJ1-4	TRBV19	TGTGCCACCAGGGACAGGGGAGGAAATGAAAAACTGTTTTTT	CATRDRGGNEKLFF
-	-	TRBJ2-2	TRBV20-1	TGCAGTGCTCAGGGCACCGGGGAGCTGTTTTTT	CSAQGTGELFF
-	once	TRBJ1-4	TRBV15	TGTGCCACCAGCAGAGATCCGGCTGAAAAACTGTTTTTT	CATSRDPAEKLFF
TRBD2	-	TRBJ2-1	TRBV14	TGTGCCAGCAGCCCCCGGGTGGCGGGAGGGCCGGTCGGTGAGCAGTTCTTC	CASSPRVAGGPVGEQFF
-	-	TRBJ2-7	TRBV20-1	TGCAGTGCTAGAGTGGGCGAGCAGTACTTC	CSARVGEQYF
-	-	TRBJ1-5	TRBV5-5	TGTGCCAGCAGCAAGGGCCCTCCAAATCAGCCCCAGCATTTT	CASSKGPPNQPQHF
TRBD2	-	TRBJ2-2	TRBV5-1	TGCGCCAGCAGCTCGGGACTAGCTCCAACCGGGGAGCTGTTTTTT	CASSSGLAPTGELFF
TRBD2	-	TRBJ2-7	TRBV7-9	TGTGCCAGCAGCCCTCGAGCGGGGGCCTACGAGCAGTACTTC	CASSPRAGAYEQYF
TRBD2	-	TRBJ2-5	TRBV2	TGTGCCAGCAGTACTCTAGCGGGGGGATTCGAAGAGACCCAGTACTTC	CASSTLAGGFEETQYF
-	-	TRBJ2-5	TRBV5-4	TGTGCCAGCAGCCCGGACAAGAAAGAGACCCAGTACTTC	CASSPDKKETQYF
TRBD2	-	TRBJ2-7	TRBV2	TGTGCCAGCAGTGGGACTAGCGGGAGAGACGAGCAGTACTTC	CASSGTSGRDEQYF
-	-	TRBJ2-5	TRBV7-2	TGTGCCAGCAGCTTGCTGGGGACACAAGAGACCCAGTACTTC	CASSLLGTQETQYF
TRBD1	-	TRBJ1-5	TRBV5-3	TGTGCCAGAAGCTTTTCAGGGGGGGATCAGCCCCAGCATTTT	CARSFSGGDQPQHF
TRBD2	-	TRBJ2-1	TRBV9	TGTGCCAGCAGCGGGCTAGCGGGAGGTGGTAGTGAGAATGAGCAGTTCTTC	CASSGLAGGGSENEQFF
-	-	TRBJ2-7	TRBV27	TGTGCCAGCAGTTTTACCGAAAACCGCGAGCAGTACTTC	CASSFTENREQYF
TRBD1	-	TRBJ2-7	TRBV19	TGTGCCAGTAGTATTGTTGGGACAGGGCTCTACGAGCAGTACTTC	CASSIVGTGLYEQYF
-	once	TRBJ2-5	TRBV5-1	TGCGCCAGCAGCCGCACCCGCAGCCGCACAGGACAAGAGACCCAGTACTTC	CASSRTRSRTGQETQYF
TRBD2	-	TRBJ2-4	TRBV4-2	TGTGCCAGCAGCCAAGAAAGCTGGCGGGGGGGCCGAGGCATTCAGTACTTC	CASSQESWRGGRGIQYF
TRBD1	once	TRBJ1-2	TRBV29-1	TGCAGCGCCACGACAGGGACGAATGGCTACACCTTC	CSATTGTNGYTF
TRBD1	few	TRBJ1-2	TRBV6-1	TGTGCCAGCAGCCAGGGACAGGGAGACGACTATGGCTACACCTTC	CASSQGQGDDYGYTF
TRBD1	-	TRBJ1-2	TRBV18	TGTGCCAGCTCACCTCGAGACAGGGCTAACTATGGCTACACCTTC	CASSPRDRANYGYTF
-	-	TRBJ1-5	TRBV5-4	TGTGCCAGCAGCCTGGGAGGGGGTAATCAGCCCCAGCATTTT	CASSLGGGNQPQHF
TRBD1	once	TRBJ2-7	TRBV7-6	TGTGCCAGCAGCTTAGGGGGACAGCACCCTTCCTACGAGCAGTACTTC	CASSLGGQHPSYEQYF
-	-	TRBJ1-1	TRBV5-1	TGCGCCAGCAGCTTGGCGCTCGGAGTGAACACTGAAGCTTTCTTT	CASSLALGVNTEAFF
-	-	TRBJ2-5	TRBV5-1	TGCGCCAGCAGGACAGTAGGGGGAAAAGAGACCCAGTACTTC	CASRTVGGKETQYF
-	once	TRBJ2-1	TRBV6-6	TGTGCCAGCAGTTCCGACTACAATGAGCAGTTCTTC	CASSSDYNEQFF
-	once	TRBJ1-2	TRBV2	TGTGCCAGCAGAGAGACGGAATATGGCTACACCTTC	CASRETEYGYTF
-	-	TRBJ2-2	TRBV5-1	TGCGCCAGCAGCTTGGATCTCAGGGGCACCGGGGAGCTGTTTTTT	CASSLDLRGTGELFF
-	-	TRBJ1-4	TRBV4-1	TGCGCCAGCAGCCAAGCCCGCCTTGGCCCCTTGGAAAAACTGTTTTTT	CASSQARLGPLEKLFF
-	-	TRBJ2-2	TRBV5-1	TGCGCCAGCAGCTTGGGGACACTGAACACCGGGGAGCTGTTTTTT	CASSLGTLNTGELFF
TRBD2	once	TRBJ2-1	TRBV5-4	TGTGCCAGCAGCTTGAAACTAGCGGGGGCCAGGGCCTACAATGAGCAGTTCTTC	CASSLKLAGARAYNEQFF
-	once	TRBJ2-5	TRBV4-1	TGCGCCAGCAGCCAAGTTGGCACTCAAGAGACCCAGTACTTC	CASSQVGTQETQYF
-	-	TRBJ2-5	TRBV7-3	TGTGCCAGCAGCTTAGGGGGCCGGGAGACCCAGTACTTC	CASSLGGRETQYF
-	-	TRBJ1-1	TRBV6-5	TGTGCCAGCAGTTCGACGGTGGGACGGGGGTCCACTGAAGCTTTCTTT	CASSSTVGRGSTEAFF
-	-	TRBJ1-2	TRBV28	TGTGCCAGCAGGACCGGACGGAGCCAGGGCTACACCTTC	CASRTGRSQGYTF
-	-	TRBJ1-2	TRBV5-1	TGCGCCAGCAGCCCCACCGTTTTAGCGGGGGGAACTAACTATGGCTACACCTTC	CASSPTVLAGGTNYGYTF
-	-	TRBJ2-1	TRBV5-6	TGTGCCAGCAGCTTTATCAATGAGCAGTTCTTC	CASSFINEQFF
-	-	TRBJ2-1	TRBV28	TGTGCCAGCAGTAACCGCAATGAGCAGTTCTTC	CASSNRNEQFF
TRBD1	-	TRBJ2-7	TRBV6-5	TGTGCCAGTCGACAGGGGTACGAGCAGTACTTC	CASRQGYEQYF
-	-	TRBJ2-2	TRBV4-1	TGCGCCAGCAGCCAAGAGATTATCAGACCAGGGACGAACACCGGGGAGCTGTTTTTT	CASSQEIIRPGTNTGELFF
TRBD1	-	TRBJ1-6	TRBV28	TGTGCCAGCAGTATAAGGACAGGAGTGAATAATTCACCCCTCCACTTT	CASSIRTGVNNSPLHF